A selection of T cell receptor beta chains follows, all from one sample in a study of T-cell memory formation after mild COVID-19. In TCRdb, the 5' RACE reads were re-called with MiXCR into one record per CDR3 protein. Of 30,000 to 40,000 distinct CDR3 sequences listed, 11% are singletons. The source material was PBMCs or a T cell subset sorted from them (not recorded which). These TCRs come from a man aged 18 to 29 who had mild COVID-19 (a few samples of this study predate the infection). Cell type and time point are not known. CDR3s include the opening cysteine and the closing phenylalanine or tryptophan. The D gene is left open where the match is weak. Part of the rows lack a size; the others show once, few, many or a class for expanded clones.

clone_size	d_call	v_call	j_call	cdr3_aa	cdr3_nt
many	.	TRBV5-1	TRBJ2-5	CASSLILATQETQYF	TGCGCCAGCAGCTTGATCTTGGCAACTCAAGAGACCCAGTACTTC
many	TRBD1	TRBV7-9	TRBJ1-1	CASSSAIPGQGDDRAFF	TGTGCCAGCAGCTCTGCTATTCCGGGACAGGGGGACGATCGGGCTTTCTTT
many	.	TRBV9	TRBJ1-2	CASTSRWNTF	TGTGCCAGCACCTCCCGTTGGAACACCTTC
few	.	TRBV7-2	TRBJ1-1	CASSRPSTEAFF	TGTGCCAGCAGCCGGCCTAGTACTGAAGCTTTCTTT
many	.	TRBV3-1	TRBJ1-1	CASSLQVLTEAFF	TGTGCCAGCAGCCTACAGGTCCTCACTGAAGCTTTCTTT
many	.	TRBV7-9	TRBJ2-2	CASSTFDAGELFF	TGTGCCAGCAGCACCTTTGACGCCGGGGAGCTGTTTTTT
many	TRBD1	TRBV27	TRBJ1-1	CASSLTLTGITEAFF	TGTGCCAGCAGTTTAACCCTGACAGGGATCACTGAAGCTTTCTTT
.	.	TRBV20-1	TRBJ2-1	CSARSSRGTDFAEQFF	TGCAGTGCTAGATCGAGCAGGGGAACGGATTTCGCTGAGCAGTTCTTC
.	.	TRBV5-1	TRBJ2-3	CASSRDTSTDTQYF	TGCGCCAGCAGCCGAGATACTAGCACAGATACGCAGTATTTT
many	.	TRBV29-1	TRBJ1-4	CSVEAIGAKEKLFF	TGCAGCGTTGAAGCGATCGGGGCTAAAGAAAAACTGTTTTTT
few	TRBD1	TRBV12-3/TRBV12-4	TRBJ1-6	CASSRDRGLGSPLHF	TGTGCCAGCAGCCGGGACAGGGGGCTGGGTTCACCCCTCCACTTT
many	.	TRBV4-2	TRBJ1-5	CASSQDPGQPQHF	TGTGCCAGCAGCCAAGACCCGGGCCAGCCCCAGCATTTT
.	TRBD2	TRBV12-3/TRBV12-4	TRBJ2-2	CASSSTSGGVTGELFF	TGTGCCAGCAGTTCAACTAGCGGGGGGGTCACCGGGGAGCTGTTTTTT
many	.	TRBV27	TRBJ2-3	CASSPPYGGRMGTQYF	TGTGCCAGCAGTCCGCCCTACGGGGGGCGGATGGGTACGCAGTATTTT
many	.	TRBV7-2	TRBJ1-2	CASSLVAYGYTF	TGTGCCAGCAGCTTAGTCGCCTATGGCTACACCTTC
.	TRBD1	TRBV4-2	TRBJ2-6	CASSPDRGQGANVLTF	TGTGCCAGCAGCCCCGACAGGGGGCAGGGGGCCAACGTCCTGACTTTC
.	.	TRBV2	TRBJ2-1	CASRAGTPYNEQFF	TGTGCCAGCAGGGCCGGGACACCGTACAATGAGCAGTTCTTC
many	.	TRBV7-2	TRBJ2-5	CASSLSRSEETQYF	TGTGCCAGCAGCTTAAGTCGAAGCGAAGAGACCCAGTACTTC
few	TRBD2	TRBV9	TRBJ2-1	CASSLSGGPYNEQFF	TGTGCCAGCAGCCTTAGCGGGGGTCCCTACAATGAGCAGTTCTTC
few	TRBD2	TRBV4-1	TRBJ2-2	CASSLAGVTGELFF	TGCGCCAGCAGCTTAGCGGGGGTTACCGGGGAGCTGTTTTTT
many	TRBD1	TRBV7-9	TRBJ1-5	CASSLIGPGTGTHQPQHF	TGTGCCAGCAGCTTAATCGGACCGGGGACAGGGACCCATCAGCCCCAGCATTTT
many	TRBD1	TRBV20-1	TRBJ1-6	CSATGQGGSPLHF	TGCAGTGCCACTGGACAGGGAGGTTCACCCCTCCACTTT
many	.	TRBV10-2	TRBJ1-1	CASSDPGTNTEAFF	TGCGCCAGCAGTGACCCAGGAACAAACACTGAAGCTTTCTTT
many	.	TRBV7-9	TRBJ1-4	CASGVVGEKLFF	TGTGCCAGCGGGGTTGTGGGTGAAAAACTGTTTTTT